The entry that follows covers one TCR beta chain sequence. The antigen remains unidentified. The table came from immunoSEQ multiplex PCR; TCRdb's copy has only in-frame clones and leaves some out. The sample holds around 45,000 clones, 73% seen once. This entry belongs to a study of radiotherapy plus CTLA-4 blockade in lung cancer. This CDR3 comprises 15 residues. CDR1 is MDHEN and CDR2 is SYDVKM in the germline V gene. Trimming stripped 3 bases from V and 2 bases from J, with 13 bases between. Study findings and constraints: An expansion of tumor-derived TCR clones occurred in blood after radiotherapy plus ipilimumab.

It was focal radiation plus CTLA-4 blockade with ipilimumab that patients with chemo-refractory metastatic non-small-cell lung cancer received. The specimen was peripheral blood, collected from a patient treated with radiotherapy plus ipilimumab. This receptor was taken from a human donor with non-small cell lung cancer who had a complete response to radiotherapy plus ipilimumab. The rearrangement joins TRBV28 to TRBJ1-2, with D tentatively TRBD1 (6 bases). CDR3 nucleotides: TGTGCCAGCAGTTTGTCCATACAGGGAAACTATGGCTACACCTTC. It is translated as CASSLSIQGNYGYTF.